The rows below give T cell receptor beta chains drawn from one sample of a study of identical twins. MiXCR, run by TCRdb on the 5' RACE reads, gives a single entry per CDR3 protein. The sample holds around 650,000 distinct CDR3 sequences, 7% to 7.5% seen once. These data were also filed under a second study, of yellow fever vaccine responses in identical twins.

What was sequenced was PBMCs. Source of these receptors: a woman younger than 35 in good health. CDR3s include the opening cysteine and the closing phenylalanine or tryptophan. D genes are given only for firm matches. Size tells how often a clone was seen (once, few, many) or the class of an expanded clone, and some rows leave it out.

cdr3_nt,cdr3_aa,clone_size,d_call,j_call,v_call
TGTGCCAGCAGTTATAGACTAGCGGGCCGCGACACCGGGGAGCTGTTTTTT,CASSYRLAGRDTGELFF,few,TRBD2,TRBJ2-2,TRBV6-5
TGCGCCAGCAGCACCTACCGACAGGGCGGTGAAGCCTTCTTT,CASSTYRQGGEAFF,.,TRBD1,TRBJ1-1,TRBV4-1
TGTTCCAGCAGCTTAGGGACGAACGAGCAGTACTTC,CSSSLGTNEQYF,.,.,TRBJ2-7,TRBV7-9
TGTGCCAGCAGTTCCCCCGAAAAGCGGGAAGCTTTCTTT,CASSSPEKREAFF,few,.,TRBJ1-1,TRBV12-3/TRBV12-4
TGCAGTGCTAGAGGACAGCGGGAGGGCCTAGATACGCAGTATTTT,CSARGQREGLDTQYF,few,TRBD2,TRBJ2-3,TRBV20-1
TGTGCCAGCAGTTACTCCCAGGGGGGAAGAACCTACAATGAGCAGTTCTTC,CASSYSQGGRTYNEQFF,.,.,TRBJ2-1,TRBV6-5
TGCGCCAGTGAACCGGGACAGGGTTCTGGCTACACCTTC,CASEPGQGSGYTF,few,TRBD1,TRBJ1-2,TRBV5-1
TGTGCCATCAGAAGCGGGAGCCAAGAGAAGGACATTCAGTACTTC,CAIRSGSQEKDIQYF,few,TRBD2,TRBJ2-4,TRBV10-3
TGTGCCAGCAGCCCGGTGAACTCCCAAGAGACCCAGTACTTC,CASSPVNSQETQYF,.,.,TRBJ2-5,TRBV5-5
TGTGCCAGCAGCTACCCCCGGTTTGGAGAAGCTTTCTTT,CASSYPRFGEAFF,many,.,TRBJ1-1,TRBV7-2
TGTGCCAGCAGCAGACAGGGGTTTGTCAATCAGCCCCAGCATTTT,CASSRQGFVNQPQHF,few,TRBD1,TRBJ1-5,TRBV7-2
TGTGCCAGCAGGAAATCGATGTGGGCGGGACCGGATGCCTCCTACAATGAGCAGTTCTTC,CASRKSMWAGPDASYNEQFF,.,.,TRBJ2-1,TRBV12-3/TRBV12-4
TGTGCCAGCAGCGTCGGGTCCGGGGAGCTGTTTTTT,CASSVGSGELFF,many,.,TRBJ2-2,TRBV9
TGTGCCAGCGGGCAGGCGGGAGGAGATACGCAGTATTTT,CASGQAGGDTQYF,many,TRBD2,TRBJ2-3,TRBV12-3/TRBV12-4
TGTGCCAGCAGTTCTCAACGCCAGGGTAGGGAGTATTTT,CASSSQRQGREYF,.,.,TRBJ2-3,TRBV5-8
TGTGCCAGCAGCTTTTGGGGATCTGGGACTGAAGCTTTCTTT,CASSFWGSGTEAFF,.,.,TRBJ1-1,TRBV5-4
TGCGCCAGCAGCGGTCGTAGCGGGGGGGCCGTAGATACGCAGTATTTT,CASSGRSGGAVDTQYF,.,TRBD2,TRBJ2-3,TRBV4-1
TGTGCCAGCAGTTCCACTCCGGGGGTTGGATATAGCAATCAGCCCCAGCATTTT,CASSSTPGVGYSNQPQHF,.,.,TRBJ1-5,TRBV12-3/TRBV12-4
TGTGCCAGCAGCTATAAAACAGGGTTACTCGGGGAGACCCAGTACTTC,CASSYKTGLLGETQYF,.,.,TRBJ2-5,TRBV7-7
TGTGCCAGCAGCCCCCAGACGGGGGATTCACCCCTCCACTTT,CASSPQTGDSPLHF,.,.,TRBJ1-6,TRBV9
TGTGCCAGCAGTTACTTAGTGGCAGATACGCAGTATTTT,CASSYLVADTQYF,.,.,TRBJ2-3,TRBV6-5
TGTGCCAGCAGCTCGCGCCTCGGGACCAATGAGCAGTTCTTC,CASSSRLGTNEQFF,.,.,TRBJ2-1,TRBV7-9
TGTGCCAGCAGCCGGAAAGCACTAGCGGGAGATGGGAGTATACAAAGGGAGCAGTTCTTC,CASSRKALAGDGSIQREQFF,.,TRBD2,TRBJ2-1,TRBV7-8
TGTGCCAGCAGCTACGCGGACAGACAGGCCAACATTCAGTACTTC,CASSYADRQANIQYF,.,.,TRBJ2-4,TRBV5-6
TGTGCCAGCAGCTTACCGGGACTCCAGTACAATGAGCAGTTCTTC,CASSLPGLQYNEQFF,.,.,TRBJ2-1,TRBV7-6
TGTGCCAGCAGCCAAGATGGGGGAGCGGGAGACTACAATGAGCAGTTCTTC,CASSQDGGAGDYNEQFF,many,TRBD2,TRBJ2-1,TRBV4-2
TGCGCCAGCAGTTCCACTTGGAGAGGCTCCTACAATGAGCAGTTCTTC,CASSSTWRGSYNEQFF,.,.,TRBJ2-1,TRBV5-1
TGTGCCACCAGTGATCCTGGGACAGGGGTCAATGAGCAGTTCTTC,CATSDPGTGVNEQFF,few,TRBD1,TRBJ2-1,TRBV24-1
TGTGCCAGCAGTGAAGCTTCCCTAGCCGGGGTCCAGTACTTC,CASSEASLAGVQYF,few,.,TRBJ2-5,TRBV6-1
TGTGCCAGCAGTATGGGGAAAACGAACACCGGGGAGCTGTTTTTT,CASSMGKTNTGELFF,few,.,TRBJ2-2,TRBV6-1
TGTGCCACCAGCAGAGATAACCAGGGCTCCTTTTCTGGGGCCAACGTCCTGACTTTC,CATSRDNQGSFSGANVLTF,many,.,TRBJ2-6,TRBV15
TGTGCCAGCACCCCGTCGATAGGGGAGACCCAGTACTTC,CASTPSIGETQYF,once,.,TRBJ2-5,TRBV12-3/TRBV12-4
TGCAGTGCTAGAGATTCGGGGAACCGGGGGAACAATCAGCCCCAGCATTTT,CSARDSGNRGNNQPQHF,many,.,TRBJ1-5,TRBV20-1
TGTGCCAGCAGCATCCGGGGACGGATGTATGGCTACACCTTC,CASSIRGRMYGYTF,.,.,TRBJ1-2,TRBV13
TGCGCCAGCAGTGAGTTAGGTAGCGGGACGTCGAATGAGCAGTTCTTC,CASSELGSGTSNEQFF,few,TRBD2,TRBJ2-1,TRBV10-1
TGCAGTGCTAGTGGCATGGGGGCCCTGTACAATGAGCAGTTCTTC,CSASGMGALYNEQFF,.,.,TRBJ2-1,TRBV20-1
TGTGCCTCCACCCCGGACAGGGGGGGCTATCAGCCCCAGCATTTT,CASTPDRGGYQPQHF,.,TRBD1,TRBJ1-5,TRBV3-1